This TCR beta chain was documented in a study of graft-versus-host responses after intestinal transplantation. Study information: Transplants were multivisceral, liver-intestinal, or isolated intestinal. Induction with anti-thymocyte globulin, then tacrolimus and steroids for around three years, was given to all recipients.

The germline V gene encodes CDR1 KGHSH and CDR2 LQKENI. The CDR3 consists of 12 residues. V was clipped by 1 base and J by 2 bases, with 3 bases between them. Findings of the study overall: Graft-donor T cell macrochimerism coincided with high graft-versus-host to host-versus-graft clonal ratios in allografts. GvH clones detected in recipient marrow included some appearing first in ileum or blood.

Concerning this clone: Its antigen is currently unknown.

Here immunoSEQ multiplex PCR was the method, and the copy in TCRdb shows in-frame clones only, minus some. Of tens of thousands of clones in the sample, around nine tenths are singletons; the top ten hold 2% to 2.5%. The clonotype comes from a human donor who was the organ donor for an intestinal transplant. V gene TRBV18 combines with J gene TRBJ2-7; the D is unclear. Sequenced here: unstimulated CD4+ T cells sorted from spleen or lymph node cells, sampled before transplant. In DNA form, the CDR3 reads TGTGCCAGCTCACCACAGGCCTACGAGCAGTACTTC. Translated: CASSPQAYEQYF.